This T cell receptor beta chain stems from a study of OX40 agonist ivuxolimab in advanced cancers. The ends lost 4 bases at V and 9 bases at J; junction bases unmatched: 13. The CDR3 spans 15 residues. The germline V gene encodes CDR1 SGDLS and CDR2 YYNGEE. Whole-study findings and limits: On average, CD8+ T cells had more expanded clones than CD4+. Doses of 0.1 to 3.0 mg/kg were accompanied by clonal expansion of CD4+ and CD8+ blood T cells by week 6.

With respect to this clone: Antigen specificity is unknown.

TCRdb keeps only in-frame clones here, not all; method: immunoSEQ multiplex PCR. The sample contains 9,000 to 15,000 clones, approximately 72% of which appear only once. The sequence was obtained from an adult with an advanced solid tumor such as melanoma, head and neck, liver or kidney cancer. The sequences come from CD4+ or CD8+ T cells sorted from blood, collected in a trial of the OX40 agonist ivuxolimab. The chain combines TRBV9 with TRBJ2-1; 7 bases line up with TRBD1. CDR3 sequence reads: CASSPHPGQKSEQFF. CDR3 DNA sequence: TGTGCCAGCAGCCCACATCCGGGACAGAAGAGTGAGCAGTTCTTC.